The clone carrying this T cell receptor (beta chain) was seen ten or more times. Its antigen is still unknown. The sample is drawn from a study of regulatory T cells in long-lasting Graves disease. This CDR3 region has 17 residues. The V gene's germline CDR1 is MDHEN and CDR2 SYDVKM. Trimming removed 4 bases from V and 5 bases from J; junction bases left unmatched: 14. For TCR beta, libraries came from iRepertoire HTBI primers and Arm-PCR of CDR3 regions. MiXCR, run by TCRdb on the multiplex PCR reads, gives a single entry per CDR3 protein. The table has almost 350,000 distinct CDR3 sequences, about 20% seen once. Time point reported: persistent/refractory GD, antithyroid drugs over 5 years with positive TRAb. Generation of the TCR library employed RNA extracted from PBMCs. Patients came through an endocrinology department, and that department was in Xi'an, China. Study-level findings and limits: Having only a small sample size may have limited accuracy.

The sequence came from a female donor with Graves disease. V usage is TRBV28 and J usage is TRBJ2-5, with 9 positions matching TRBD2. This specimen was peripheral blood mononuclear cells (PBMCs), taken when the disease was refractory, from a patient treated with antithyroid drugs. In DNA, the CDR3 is TGTGCCAGCAGTTCCCCACCCGGCGGGAGGGCCCAGGAGACCCAGTACTTC. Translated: CASSSPPGGRAQETQYF. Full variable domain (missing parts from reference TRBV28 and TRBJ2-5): DVKVTQSSRYLVKRTGEKVFLECVQDMDHENMFWYRQDPGLGLRLIYFSYDVKMKEKGDIPEGYSVSREKKERFSLILESASTNQTSMYLCASSSPPGGRAQETQYFGPGTRLLVL.